This T cell receptor (beta chain) was sequenced during a study of immune cell composition in non-small cell lung cancer. This clone is termed medium-sized (0.01 to 0.1%). Its antigen is still unknown. Study results and limitations: About 80% of squamous and under 35% of adenocarcinoma cases had tumour-associated clones >0.5%.

V was clipped by 4 bases and J by 5 bases, with 15 bases between them. The length of the CDR3 is 14 residues. Germline CDR1 and CDR2: LGHNA and YSLEER. Method: immunoSEQ multiplex PCR; TCRdb's copy keeps in-frame clones and lacks some. This sample has roughly 15,000 clones, with roughly 70% found just once. The sequence came from a human donor with non-small cell lung cancer. Sequencing was carried out using lung tumor tissue. V is TRBV4-3 and J is TRBJ2-7, with a weak D call TRBD1 (6 bases). The CDR3 region has the DNA TGCGCCAGCAGCCGTTTTTCTTCAGGGGACGAGCAGTACTTC. This codes for CASSRFSSGDEQYF.